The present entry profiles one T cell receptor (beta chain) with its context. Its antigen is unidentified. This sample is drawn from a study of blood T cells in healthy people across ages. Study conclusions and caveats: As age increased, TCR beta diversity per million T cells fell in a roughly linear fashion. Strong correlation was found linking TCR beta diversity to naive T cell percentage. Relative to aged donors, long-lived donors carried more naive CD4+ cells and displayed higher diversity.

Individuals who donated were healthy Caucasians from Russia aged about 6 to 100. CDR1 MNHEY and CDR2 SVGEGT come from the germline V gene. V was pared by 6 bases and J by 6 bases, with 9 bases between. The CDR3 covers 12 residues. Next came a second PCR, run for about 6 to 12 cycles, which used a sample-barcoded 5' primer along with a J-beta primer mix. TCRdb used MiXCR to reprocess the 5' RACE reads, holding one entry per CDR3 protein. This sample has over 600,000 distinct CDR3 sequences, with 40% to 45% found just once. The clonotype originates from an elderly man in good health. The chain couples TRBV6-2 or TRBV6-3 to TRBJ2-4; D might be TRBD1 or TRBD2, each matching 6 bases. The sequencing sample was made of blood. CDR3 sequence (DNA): TGTGCCAGCAGCCCGGGGGCAAACATTCAGTACTTC. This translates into CASSPGANIQYF.